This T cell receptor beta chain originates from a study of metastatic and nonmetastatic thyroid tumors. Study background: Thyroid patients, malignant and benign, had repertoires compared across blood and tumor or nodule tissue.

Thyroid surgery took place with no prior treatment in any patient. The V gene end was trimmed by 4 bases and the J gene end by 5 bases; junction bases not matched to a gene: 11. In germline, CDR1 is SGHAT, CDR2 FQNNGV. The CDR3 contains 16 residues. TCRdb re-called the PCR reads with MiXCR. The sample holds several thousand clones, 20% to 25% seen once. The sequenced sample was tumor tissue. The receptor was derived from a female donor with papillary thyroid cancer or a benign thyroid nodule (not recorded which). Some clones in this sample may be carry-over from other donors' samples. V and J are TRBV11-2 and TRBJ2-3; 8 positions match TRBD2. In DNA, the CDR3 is TGTGCCAGCAGCTGGAGCGGGAGTAAGGGGGGAGATACGCAGTATTTT. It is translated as CASSWSGSKGGDTQYF. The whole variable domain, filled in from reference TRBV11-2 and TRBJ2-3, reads EAGVAQSPRYKIIEKRQSVAFWCNPISGHATLYWYQQILGQGPKLLIQFQNNGVVDDSQLPKDRFSAERLKGVDSTLKIQPAKLEDSAVYLCASSWSGSKGGDTQYFGPGTRLTVL.